Listed here are 9 T cell receptor beta chains from one sample, sequenced in a study of identifying expanded T cells in peripheral blood. TCRdb's table, derived via immunoSEQ multiplex PCR, lists solely in-frame clones and lacks some. The table lists over 100,000 clones, about 85% of them singletons. What was sequenced was blood. All receptors derive from a person between 18 and 69 years old in good health.

The rearrangement uses TRBV4-1 and TRBJ2-7, with D possibly being TRBD1 (5 bases). This CDR3 contains 13 residues. Germline V gene lookup returns CDR1 MGHRA and CDR2 YSYEKL. Trimming stripped 9 bases from V and 4 bases from J, with 16 bases between. CDR3 bases: TGCGCCAGTTTACAGGTAAAGGGTTACGAGCAGTACTTC. Protein product: CASLQVKGYEQYF.

The V and J genes are TRBV5-8 and TRBJ1-5; D remains unclear. Germline values: CDR1 SGHTS, CDR2 YDEGEE. The CDR3 covers 11 residues. Trimming cost V 1 base and J 6 bases, with 2 bases left between them. This CDR3 reads CASSLLQPQHF. The CDR3 DNA reads as TGTGCCAGCAGCTTGCTTCAGCCCCAGCATTTT.

This chain joins TRBV27 and TRBJ2-7, with 7 bases matching TRBD1. V dropped 4 bases and J dropped 0; count of bases not matched to a gene: 3. This CDR3 is 14 amino acids long. From germline, CDR1 is MNHEY and CDR2 SMNVEV (reference sequence). The CDR3 sequence: CASSSGTDSYEQYF. For the CDR3, the DNA is TGTGCCAGCAGTTCCGGGACAGACTCCTACGAGCAGTACTTC.

Only one count was recorded for this clone. This rearrangement joins TRBV27 to TRBJ1-2; 8 bases line up with TRBD1. The CDR3 extends over 15 amino acids. With 5 bases clipped from V and 0 bases from J, the junction kept 5 bases outside the gene matches. The germline V gene encodes CDR1 MNHEY and CDR2 SMNVEV (reference sequence). The CDR3 reads CASSTGTGANYGYTF. In DNA, the CDR3 is TGTGCCAGCAGTACCGGGACAGGCGCTAACTATGGCTACACCTTC.

V gene TRBV7-2 combines with J gene TRBJ1-3; the D gene is possibly TRBD1 (5 bases). Germline V gene lookup returns CDR1 SGHTA and CDR2 FQGNSA. The CDR3 consists of 15 residues. Trimming pared 5 bases from V and 0 bases from J, leaving 11 bases between. The CDR3 region has the DNA TGTGCCAGCAGCCGCGACAGAGACTCTGGAAACACCATATATTTT. Translating gives CASSRDRDSGNTIYF.

V gene TRBV28 combines with J gene TRBJ2-7; D is perhaps TRBD1 (5 bases). The CDR3 consists of 15 residues. From germline, CDR1 is MDHEN and CDR2 SYDVKM. Trimming cost V 3 bases and J 3 bases, with 15 bases left between them. In DNA form, the CDR3 reads TGTGCCAGCAGTTTGTTCTCGGGCCAGGGCTACGAGCAGTACTTC. Its protein product is CASSLFSGQGYEQYF.

V gene TRBV5-6 combines with J gene TRBJ2-7; TRBD1 agrees at 9 bases. Losses at the gene ends were 3 bases for V and 12 bases for J; bases not matched to a gene: 13. The CDR3 spans 14 residues. Germline V gene lookup returns CDR1 SGHDT and CDR2 YYEEEE. This CDR3 is CASSSGQGGVGRYF. Written as DNA, the CDR3 is TGTGCCAGCAGCTCGGGACAGGGAGGGGTCGGTCGGTACTTC.

V is TRBV28 and J is TRBJ2-3; 9 bases line up with TRBD1. V shed 5 bases and J 9 bases; nucleotides not matched to a gene: 12. The CDR3 contains 15 residues. The germline gives CDR1 MDHEN, CDR2 SYDVKM. CDR3 region: CASSLYRDRAGTQYF. The CDR3, as DNA: TGTGCCAGCAGTCTGTACCGGGACAGGGCAGGCACGCAGTATTTT.

The chain joins TRBV7-9 to TRBJ2-1; D possibly corresponds to TRBD1 (7 bases). Between the trimmed V and J ends, which lost 5 bases and 3 bases, there was a span of 11 bases. The CDR3 sequence is 14 residues long. The V gene's germline CDR1 is SEHNR and CDR2 FQNEAQ (reference sequence). This CDR3 is CASSRGTVYNEQFF. The CDR3 coding sequence is TGTGCCAGCAGCCGCGGGACAGTCTACAATGAGCAGTTCTTC.